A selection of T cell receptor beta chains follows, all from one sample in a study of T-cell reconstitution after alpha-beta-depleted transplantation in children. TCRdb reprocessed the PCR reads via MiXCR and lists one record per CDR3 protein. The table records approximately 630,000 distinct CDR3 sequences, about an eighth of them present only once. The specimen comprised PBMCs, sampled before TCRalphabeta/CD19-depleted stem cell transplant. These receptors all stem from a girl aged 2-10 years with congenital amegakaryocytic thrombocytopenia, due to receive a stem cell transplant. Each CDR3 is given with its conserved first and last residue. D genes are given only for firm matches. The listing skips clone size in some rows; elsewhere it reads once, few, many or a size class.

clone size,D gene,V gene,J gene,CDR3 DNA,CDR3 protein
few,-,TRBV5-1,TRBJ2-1,TGCGCCAGCAGCTTGGTGGAGACATGGAATGAGCAGTTCTTC,CASSLVETWNEQFF
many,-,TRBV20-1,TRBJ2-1,TGCAGTGCTCAGTCGTCCGGGAGTGTACACAATGAGCAGTTCTTC,CSAQSSGSVHNEQFF
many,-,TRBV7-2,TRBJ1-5,TGTGCCAGCAGCTTAGCTGAAAGGGGGAGGGCGAGCAATCAGCCCCAGCATTTT,CASSLAERGRASNQPQHF
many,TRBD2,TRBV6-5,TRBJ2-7,TGTGCCAGCAGTTATGAAGCGGGACTTTTCTACGAGCAGTACTTC,CASSYEAGLFYEQYF
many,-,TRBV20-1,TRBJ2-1,TGCAGTGCTCACTTGGCGGGATCCTACAATGAGCAGTTCTTC,CSAHLAGSYNEQFF
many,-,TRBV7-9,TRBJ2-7,TGTGCCAGCAGCTCCTCTTTCGGGGGCTACGAGCAGTACTTC,CASSSSFGGYEQYF
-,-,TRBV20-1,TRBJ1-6,TGCAGTGCTAGCCCGGTAACCTTAAATTCACCCCTCCACTTT,CSASPVTLNSPLHF
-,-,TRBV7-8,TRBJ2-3,TGTGCCAGCAGCTCCGACTTCCGGATCACAGATACGCAGTATTTT,CASSSDFRITDTQYF
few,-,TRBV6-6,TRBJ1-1,TGTGCCAGCAGCCAGGGTGGCCTTGAAGCTTTCTTT,CASSQGGLEAFF
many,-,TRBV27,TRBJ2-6,TGTGCCAGCAGGTCGGGCTCTGGGGCCAACGTCCTGACTTTC,CASRSGSGANVLTF
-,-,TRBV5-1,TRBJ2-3,TGCGCCAGCAGCTTGGATGGGCAGGAGGGCACAGATACGCAGTATTTT,CASSLDGQEGTDTQYF
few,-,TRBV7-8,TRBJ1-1,TGTGCCAGCAGCTTAATTGGACGTCGGGTGAACACTGAAGCTTTCTTT,CASSLIGRRVNTEAFF
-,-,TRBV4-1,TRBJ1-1,TGCGCCAGCAGCCAGACCTTGACTTTTAACACTGAAGCTTTCTTT,CASSQTLTFNTEAFF
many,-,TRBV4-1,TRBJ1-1,TGCGCCAGCAGCCAAAAAATTGGGACGGAAGCTTTCTTT,CASSQKIGTEAFF
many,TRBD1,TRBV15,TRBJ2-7,TGTGCCACCAGCGCGGACAGGCCTTTTTACGAGCAGTACTTC,CATSADRPFYEQYF
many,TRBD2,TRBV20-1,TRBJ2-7,TGCAGTGCTAGGGGTTTACTAGCGGGAGGGCCCTACGAGCAGTACTTC,CSARGLLAGGPYEQYF
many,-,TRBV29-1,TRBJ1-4,TGCAGCGTTGTGAAGGAAAATAGGGAAAAACTGTTTTTT,CSVVKENREKLFF
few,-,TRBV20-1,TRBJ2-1,TGCAGTGCTCCTTCCCTCCGGGCTTACTCCTACAATGAGCAGTTCTTC,CSAPSLRAYSYNEQFF
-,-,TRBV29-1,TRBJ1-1,TGCAGCGTTCAGACTGATACAGCGGAAGCTTTCTTT,CSVQTDTAEAFF
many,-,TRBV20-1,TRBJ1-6,TGCAGTGCCCTCTTCGGGGCAGCTAATTCACCCCTCCACTTT,CSALFGAANSPLHF
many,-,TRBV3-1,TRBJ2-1,TGTGCCAGCAGCCAACTACAGCCACCCTACAATGAGCAGTTCTTC,CASSQLQPPYNEQFF
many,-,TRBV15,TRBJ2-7,TGTGCCACCAGCAAAGCCAGGGTAGCGGTCTACGAGCAGTACTTC,CATSKARVAVYEQYF
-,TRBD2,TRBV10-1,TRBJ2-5,TGCGCCAGCAGGGGCGAGCGGGAGAAGTTGGGACAAGAGACCCAGTACTTC,CASRGEREKLGQETQYF
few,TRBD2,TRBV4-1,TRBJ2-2,TGCGCCAGCAACGAAGCGGGAGGGAGCACCGGGGAGCTGTTTTTT,CASNEAGGSTGELFF
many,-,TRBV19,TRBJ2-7,TGTGCCGTTGGGGGTAGCGGTAACTACGAGCAGTACTTC,CAVGGSGNYEQYF
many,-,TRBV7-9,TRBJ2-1,TGTGCCAGCAGCTTAGCCATGGGACTGCCCAATGAGCAGTTCTTC,CASSLAMGLPNEQFF
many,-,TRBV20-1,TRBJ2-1,TGCAGTGCTAGGCCGGGACACCTCCCCTCCTACAATGAGCAGTTCTTC,CSARPGHLPSYNEQFF
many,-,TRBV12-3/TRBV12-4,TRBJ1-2,TGTGCCAGCAGCCCACGGGGGGCCTATGGCTACACCTTC,CASSPRGAYGYTF
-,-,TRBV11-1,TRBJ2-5,TGTGCCAGCAGCCAATCCCCTAACTACCAAGAGACCCAGTACTTC,CASSQSPNYQETQYF